The clone carrying this T cell receptor beta chain was seen a single time. Its specificity is not known. These data are taken from a study of T cell responses to AZD1222 COVID-19 vaccine. Study-level results: Following two doses of AZD1222, Spike-specific TCR breadth and depth rose. A mostly white British donor set with more females was recruited, and clonal diversity was possibly underestimated. Just a handful of AZD1222 recipients were seropositive at baseline.

Sequenced by immunoSEQ multiplex PCR; TCRdb stores in-frame clones only, minus some. The table shows around 99,000 clones, with roughly 90% occurring only once. The germline CDR1 and CDR2 sequences are SGHRS and YFSETQ. Germline trimming cut 5 bases from V and 5 bases from J; bases unmatched to any gene: 10. The CDR3 loop spans 16 amino acids. The source material was peripheral blood, sampled on day 0 of MenACWY control vaccination. The source of this sequence is an adult in good health. The rearrangement joins TRBV5-1 to TRBJ2-2; TRBD2 matches 9 bases. CDR3 residues: CASRVYSGSRTGELFF. The CDR3 nucleotides are TGCGCCAGCAGGGTATATAGCGGGAGTCGAACCGGGGAGCTGTTTTTT.